The clone carrying this T cell receptor beta chain was seen repeatedly, ten times or more. The sample originates from a study of T cells in Graves' hyperthyroidism and ophthalmopathy. Amplification of TCR beta CDR3 regions was performed using RNA transcripts as template. An initial round of RT-PCR targeting the TCR CDR3 relied on the HTBI primer set. TCRdb reprocessed the multiplex PCR reads via MiXCR and lists one record per CDR3 protein. This repertoire shows roughly 180,000 distinct CDR3 sequences, approximately 15% found once; its top ten account for 25% to 30%. Uncontrolled infection, other autoimmune disease, pregnancy or lactation excluded patients. The V and J ends lost 1 base and 2 bases respectively, with 10 bases between them. Germline assignment: CDR1 SGHRS and CDR2 YFSETQ. The CDR3 extends over 14 amino acids.

The chain links TRBV5-1 to TRBJ2-7; possibly TRBD2 for D (5 bases). The sequence derives from a woman aged 45-59 years with Graves' hyperthyroidism. Material: blood. In DNA, the CDR3 is TGCGCCAGCAGCTTGTCGGGGTCTGCCTACGAGCAGTACTTC. It specifies CASSLSGSAYEQYF.